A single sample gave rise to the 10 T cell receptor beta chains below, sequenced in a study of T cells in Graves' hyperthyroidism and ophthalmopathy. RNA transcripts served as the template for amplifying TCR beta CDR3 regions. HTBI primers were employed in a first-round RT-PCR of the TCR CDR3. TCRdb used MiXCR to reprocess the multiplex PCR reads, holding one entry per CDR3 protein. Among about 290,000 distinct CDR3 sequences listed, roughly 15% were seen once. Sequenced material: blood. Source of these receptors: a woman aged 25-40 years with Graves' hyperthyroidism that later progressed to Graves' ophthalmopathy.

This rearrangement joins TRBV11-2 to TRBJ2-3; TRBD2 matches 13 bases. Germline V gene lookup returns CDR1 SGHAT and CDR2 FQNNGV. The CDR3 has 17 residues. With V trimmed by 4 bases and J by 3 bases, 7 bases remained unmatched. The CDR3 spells CASSSRLAGGNTDTQYF. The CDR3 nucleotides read TGTGCCAGCAGCTCCCGACTAGCGGGAGGCAATACAGATACGCAGTATTTT. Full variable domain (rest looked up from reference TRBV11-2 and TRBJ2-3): EAGVAQSPRYKIIEKRQSVAFWCNPISGHATLYWYQQILGQGPKLLIQFQNNGVVDDSQLPKDRFSAERLKGVDSTLKIQPAKLEDSAVYLCASSSRLAGGNTDTQYFGPGTRLTVL.

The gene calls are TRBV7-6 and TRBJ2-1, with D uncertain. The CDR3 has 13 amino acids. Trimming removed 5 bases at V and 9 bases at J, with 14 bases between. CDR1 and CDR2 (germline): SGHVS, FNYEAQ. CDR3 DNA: TGTGCCAGCAGCCTCCGCGGAATGGGTGAGCAGTTCTTC. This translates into CASSLRGMGEQFF.

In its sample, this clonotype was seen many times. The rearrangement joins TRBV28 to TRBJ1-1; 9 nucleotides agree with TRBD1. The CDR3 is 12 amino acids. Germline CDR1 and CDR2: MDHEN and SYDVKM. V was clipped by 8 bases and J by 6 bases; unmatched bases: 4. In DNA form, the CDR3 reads TGTGCCAGCGCAACAGGGGGCCCTGAAGCTTTCTTT. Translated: CASATGGPEAFF.

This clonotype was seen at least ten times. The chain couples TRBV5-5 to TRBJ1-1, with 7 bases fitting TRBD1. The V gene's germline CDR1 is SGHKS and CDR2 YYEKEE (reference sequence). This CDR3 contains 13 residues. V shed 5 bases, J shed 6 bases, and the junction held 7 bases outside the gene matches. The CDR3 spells CASSPTGQAEAFF. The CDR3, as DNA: TGTGCCAGCAGTCCGACAGGACAGGCTGAAGCTTTCTTT. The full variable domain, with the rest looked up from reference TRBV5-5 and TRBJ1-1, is DAGVTQSPTHLIKTRGQQVTLRCSPISGHKSVSWYQQVLGQGPQFIFQYYEKEERGRGNFPDRFSARQFPNYSSELNVNALLLGDSALYLCASSPTGQAEAFFGQGTRLTVV.

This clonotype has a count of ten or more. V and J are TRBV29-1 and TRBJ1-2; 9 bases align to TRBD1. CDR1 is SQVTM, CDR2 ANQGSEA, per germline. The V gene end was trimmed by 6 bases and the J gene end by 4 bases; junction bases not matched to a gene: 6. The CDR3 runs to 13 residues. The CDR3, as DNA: TGCAGCGTGGTGGACAGGGGCGCCTATGGCTACACCTTC. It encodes CSVVDRGAYGYTF.

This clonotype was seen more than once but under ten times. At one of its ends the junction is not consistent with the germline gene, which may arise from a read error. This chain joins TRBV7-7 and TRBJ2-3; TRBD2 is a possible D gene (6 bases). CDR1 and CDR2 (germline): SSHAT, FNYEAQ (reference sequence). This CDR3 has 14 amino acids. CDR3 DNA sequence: TGTGCTAGCAGCGCGGGACCCTACACAGATACGCAGTATTTT. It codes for CASSAGPYTDTQYF. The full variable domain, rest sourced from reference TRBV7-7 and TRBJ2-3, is GAGVSQSPRYKVTKRGQDVTLRCDPISSHATLYWYQQALGQGPEFLTYFNYEAQPDKSGLPSDRFSAERPEGSISTLTIQRTEQRDSAMYRCASSAGPYTDTQYFGPGTRLTVL.

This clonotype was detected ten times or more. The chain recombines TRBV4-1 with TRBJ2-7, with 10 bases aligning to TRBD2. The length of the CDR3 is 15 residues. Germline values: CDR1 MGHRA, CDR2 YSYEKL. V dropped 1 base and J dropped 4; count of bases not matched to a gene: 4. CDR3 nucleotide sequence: TGCGCCAGCAGCCAAGCTAGCGGGAGCTTGTACGAGCAGTACTTC. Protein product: CASSQASGSLYEQYF.

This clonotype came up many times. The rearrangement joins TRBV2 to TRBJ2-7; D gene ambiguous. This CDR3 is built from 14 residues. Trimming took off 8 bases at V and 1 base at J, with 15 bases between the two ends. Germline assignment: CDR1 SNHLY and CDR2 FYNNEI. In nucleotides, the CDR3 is TGTGCCAGCGACCCAAACGGGCCTTCCTACGAGCAGTACTTC. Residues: CASDPNGPSYEQYF. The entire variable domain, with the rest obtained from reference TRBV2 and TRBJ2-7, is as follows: EPEVTQTPSHQVTQMGQEVILRCVPISNHLYFYWYRQILGQKVEFLVSFYNNEISEKSEIFDDQFSVERPDGSNFTLKIRSTKLEDSAMYFCASDPNGPSYEQYFGPGTRLTVT.

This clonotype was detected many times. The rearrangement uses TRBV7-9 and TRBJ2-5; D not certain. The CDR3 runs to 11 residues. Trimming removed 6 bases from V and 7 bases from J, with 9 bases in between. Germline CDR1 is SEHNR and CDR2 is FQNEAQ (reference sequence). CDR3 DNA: TGTGCCAGCAGGGCTATTGGGACCCAGTACTTC. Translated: CASRAIGTQYF.

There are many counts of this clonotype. CDR3 loop: CAISEGKGPLNEQFF. In DNA form, the CDR3 reads TGTGCCATCAGTGAGGGTAAGGGACCCCTCAATGAGCAGTTCTTC. The rearrangement uses TRBV10-3 and TRBJ2-1; D could derive from TRBD1 or TRBD2 (5 bases each). Trimming took 2 bases from V and 6 from J, leaving 14 bases between them. Germline lookup yields CDR1 ENHRY and CDR2 SYGVKD. The CDR3 runs 15 residues.